The rows below give T cell receptor beta chains drawn from one sample of a study of vaccination effects on CD4 cells after COVID-19. Their cognate antigens are unknown. Only in-frame clones appear in the TCRdb table, and some are missing; sequencing was by immunoSEQ multiplex PCR. There are about 31,000 clones in the sample; roughly two thirds occur only once, and 28% lies in the top ten. The source material was CD4+ T cells from PBMCs cultured with HCoV-229E spike peptides, sampled before COVID-19 vaccination. These receptors were taken from a human donor who received a COVID-19 vaccine. CDR3s include the opening cysteine and the closing phenylalanine or tryptophan. The D gene is left open where the match is weak. For some rows the clone size is stated as once, few or many, or as a class when expanded; others skip it.

clone_size: once
v_call: TRBV3-1/TRBV3-2
j_call: TRBJ1-1
d_call: -
cdr3_nt: TGTGCCAGCAGCGATACTGGGAACACTGAAGCTTTCTTT
cdr3_aa: CASSDTGNTEAFF

clone_size: few
v_call: TRBV5-1
j_call: TRBJ1-5
d_call: TRBD1
cdr3_nt: TGCGCCAGCAGCTTGGGACAGGGGGCGAGTCAGCCCCAGCATTTT
cdr3_aa: CASSLGQGASQPQHF

clone_size: -
v_call: TRBV20-1
j_call: TRBJ2-1
d_call: TRBD2
cdr3_nt: TGCAGTGCTAGTGCCTATATACGAGCGGGAGGGGCACACAATGAGCAGTTCTTC
cdr3_aa: CSASAYIRAGGAHNEQFF

clone_size: -
v_call: TRBV2
j_call: TRBJ1-2
d_call: -
cdr3_nt: TGTGCCAGCAGTACGGGGTATGAAGGCTACACCTTC
cdr3_aa: CASSTGYEGYTF

clone_size: -
v_call: TRBV2
j_call: TRBJ2-3
d_call: -
cdr3_nt: TGTGCCAGCAGTTCAAGGGGGGCTGGTGTGGGGAATACGCAGTATTTT
cdr3_aa: CASSSRGAGVGNTQYF

clone_size: -
v_call: TRBV5-5
j_call: TRBJ2-5
d_call: TRBD1
cdr3_nt: TGTGCCAGCACCCCCGGGACAGAAGAGACCCAGTACTTC
cdr3_aa: CASTPGTEETQYF

clone_size: once
v_call: TRBV11-3
j_call: TRBJ2-3
d_call: TRBD1
cdr3_nt: TGTGCCAGCAGCTTAGCGGGACAGGGGGCACTCACAGATACGCAGTATTTT
cdr3_aa: CASSLAGQGALTDTQYF

clone_size: -
v_call: TRBV6-5
j_call: TRBJ1-2
d_call: TRBD1
cdr3_nt: TGTGCCAGCAGACCCCCGGGACAGGGAGTGCACACCTTC
cdr3_aa: CASRPPGQGVHTF

clone_size: -
v_call: TRBV10-3
j_call: TRBJ2-3
d_call: -
cdr3_nt: TGTGCCATCAGTGAGGTCGGTGGGAACACAGATACGCAGTATTTT
cdr3_aa: CAISEVGGNTDTQYF

clone_size: -
v_call: TRBV7-9
j_call: TRBJ1-5
d_call: -
cdr3_nt: TGTGCCAGCAGCCCGACAGACAATCAGCCCCAGCATTTT
cdr3_aa: CASSPTDNQPQHF

clone_size: -
v_call: TRBV19
j_call: TRBJ2-1
d_call: -
cdr3_nt: TGTGCCAGTAGTATTCGAGCGGATTTATACAATGAGCAGTTCTTC
cdr3_aa: CASSIRADLYNEQFF

clone_size: -
v_call: TRBV19
j_call: TRBJ1-1
d_call: TRBD1
cdr3_nt: TGTGCCAGCCGCCACAGGGGAGGGAACACTGAAGCTTTCTTT
cdr3_aa: CASRHRGGNTEAFF

clone_size: once
v_call: TRBV2
j_call: TRBJ1-4
d_call: TRBD1
cdr3_nt: TGTGCCAGCAGTGGGGCCGGGGGACAGAATGAAAAACTGTTTTTT
cdr3_aa: CASSGAGGQNEKLFF

clone_size: few
v_call: TRBV11-2
j_call: TRBJ2-1
d_call: TRBD1
cdr3_nt: TGTGCCAGCAGCTTGGACAGGGTGGTAGTCCATGAGCAGTTCTTC
cdr3_aa: CASSLDRVVVHEQFF

clone_size: -
v_call: TRBV3-1/TRBV3-2
j_call: TRBJ2-1
d_call: TRBD1
cdr3_nt: TGTGCCAGCAGCTGGGGACAGGGTGAGGGCAATGAGCAGTTCTTC
cdr3_aa: CASSWGQGEGNEQFF

clone_size: -
v_call: TRBV24-1
j_call: TRBJ2-7
d_call: TRBD1
cdr3_nt: TGTGCCACCAGTGATCCGGGACAGGGGCAGTACGAGCAGTACTTC
cdr3_aa: CATSDPGQGQYEQYF

clone_size: -
v_call: TRBV5-4
j_call: TRBJ2-1
d_call: TRBD2
cdr3_nt: TGTGCCAGCAGCTTACTAGCGGGAGGGCCTTCCTACAATGAGCAGTTCTTC
cdr3_aa: CASSLLAGGPSYNEQFF

clone_size: few
v_call: TRBV11-2
j_call: TRBJ1-1
d_call: TRBD1
cdr3_nt: TGTGCCAGCAGCTCATCAGGGGGGGTGAACACTGAAGCTTTCTTT
cdr3_aa: CASSSSGGVNTEAFF

clone_size: -
v_call: TRBV7-2
j_call: TRBJ2-7
d_call: -
cdr3_nt: TGTGCCAGCAGCTTACCCGACAGGGAGGTGGACGAGCAGTACTTC
cdr3_aa: CASSLPDREVDEQYF

clone_size: -
v_call: TRBV19
j_call: TRBJ1-4
d_call: -
cdr3_nt: TGTGCCAGTAGCTACGGAATAGCTAATGAAAAACTGTTTTTT
cdr3_aa: CASSYGIANEKLFF

clone_size: -
v_call: TRBV4-3
j_call: TRBJ1-1
d_call: -
cdr3_nt: TGCGCCAGCAGCCAAATACAAACCACTGAAGCTTTCTTT
cdr3_aa: CASSQIQTTEAFF

clone_size: -
v_call: TRBV2
j_call: TRBJ1-2
d_call: TRBD1
cdr3_nt: TGTGCCACCAACTCGGGGACAGCAAGAGGCTACACCTTC
cdr3_aa: CATNSGTARGYTF

clone_size: -
v_call: TRBV2
j_call: TRBJ1-4
d_call: -
cdr3_nt: TGTGCCAGCAGTGAGATAGGGCTGCTGGTGTTTTTT
cdr3_aa: CASSEIGLLVFF

clone_size: -
v_call: TRBV4-3
j_call: TRBJ2-2
d_call: TRBD2
cdr3_nt: TGCGCCAGCAGTCCCCGGACTAGCGGCGCGAACACCGGGGAGCTGTTTTTT
cdr3_aa: CASSPRTSGANTGELFF

clone_size: -
v_call: TRBV4-3
j_call: TRBJ1-1
d_call: -
cdr3_nt: TGCGCCAGCAGCCAAGCCGGGCGGGGCACGAACACTGAAGCTTTCTTT
cdr3_aa: CASSQAGRGTNTEAFF

clone_size: -
v_call: TRBV18
j_call: TRBJ2-5
d_call: -
cdr3_nt: TGTGCCAGCTCACCGGGCGTCGGGAGTCAGGAGACCCAGTACTTC
cdr3_aa: CASSPGVGSQETQYF

clone_size: -
v_call: TRBV2
j_call: TRBJ1-5
d_call: -
cdr3_nt: TGTGCCAGCAGTGAGACTGGACAGTATAGCAATCAGCCCCAGCATTTT
cdr3_aa: CASSETGQYSNQPQHF

clone_size: few
v_call: TRBV3-1/TRBV3-2
j_call: TRBJ1-2
d_call: -
cdr3_nt: TGTGCCAGCAGCCAAAAGCCGCCGGGGGGCTACACCTTC
cdr3_aa: CASSQKPPGGYTF

clone_size: -
v_call: TRBV24-1
j_call: TRBJ1-2
d_call: -
cdr3_nt: TGTGCCACCAGTGATCCCCAGGGAAGAGGCTACACCTTC
cdr3_aa: CATSDPQGRGYTF

clone_size: -
v_call: TRBV5-1
j_call: TRBJ2-7
d_call: -
cdr3_nt: TGCGCCAGCAGCTTGGCCGGGTCGCCCTACGAGCAGTACTTC
cdr3_aa: CASSLAGSPYEQYF

clone_size: -
v_call: TRBV11-3
j_call: TRBJ2-5
d_call: -
cdr3_nt: TGTGCCAGCAGTATATCGAGGGGGTCGGGGACCCAGTACTTC
cdr3_aa: CASSISRGSGTQYF